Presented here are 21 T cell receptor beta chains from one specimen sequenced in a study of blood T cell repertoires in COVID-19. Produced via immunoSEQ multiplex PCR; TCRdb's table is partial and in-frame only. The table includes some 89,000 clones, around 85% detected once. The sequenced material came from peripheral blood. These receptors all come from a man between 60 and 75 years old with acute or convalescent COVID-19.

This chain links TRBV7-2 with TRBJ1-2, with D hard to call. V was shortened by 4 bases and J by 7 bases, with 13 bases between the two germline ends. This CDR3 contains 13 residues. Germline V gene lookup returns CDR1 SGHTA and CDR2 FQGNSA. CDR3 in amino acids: CASSSSPGIGYTF. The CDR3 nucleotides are TGTGCCAGCAGCTCAAGCCCCGGGATTGGCTACACCTTC.

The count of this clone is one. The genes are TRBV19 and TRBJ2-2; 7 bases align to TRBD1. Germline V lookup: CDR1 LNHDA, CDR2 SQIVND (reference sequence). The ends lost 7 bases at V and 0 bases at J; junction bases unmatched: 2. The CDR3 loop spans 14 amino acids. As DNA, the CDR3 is TGTGCCAGTACCGGGACAGCGAACACCGGGGAGCTGTTTTTT. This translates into CASTGTANTGELFF.

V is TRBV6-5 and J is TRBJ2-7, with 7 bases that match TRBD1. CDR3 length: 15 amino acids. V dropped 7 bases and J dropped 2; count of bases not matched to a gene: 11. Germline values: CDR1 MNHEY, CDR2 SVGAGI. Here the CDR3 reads CASTLLGTDTYEQYF. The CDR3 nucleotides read TGTGCCAGCACTCTACTAGGGACAGACACCTACGAGCAGTACTTC.

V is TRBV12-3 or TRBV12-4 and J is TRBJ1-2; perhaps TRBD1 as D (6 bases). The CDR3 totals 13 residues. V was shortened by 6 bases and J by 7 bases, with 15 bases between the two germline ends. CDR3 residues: CASSLDSFRGYTF. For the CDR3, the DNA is TGTGCCAGCAGCCTGGACAGTTTTCGTGGCTACACCTTC.

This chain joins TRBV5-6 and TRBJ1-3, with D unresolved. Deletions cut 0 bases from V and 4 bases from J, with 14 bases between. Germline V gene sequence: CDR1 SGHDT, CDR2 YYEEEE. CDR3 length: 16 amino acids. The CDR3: CASSLDMYIAGNTIYF. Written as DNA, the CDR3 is TGTGCCAGCAGCTTGGACATGTATATAGCCGGAAACACCATATATTTT.

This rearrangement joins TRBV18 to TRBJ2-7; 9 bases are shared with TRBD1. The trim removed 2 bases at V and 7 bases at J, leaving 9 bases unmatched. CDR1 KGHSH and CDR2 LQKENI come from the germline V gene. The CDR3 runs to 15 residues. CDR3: CASSPGYTGGSEQYF. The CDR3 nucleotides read TGTGCCAGCTCACCAGGCTATACAGGGGGCTCAGAGCAGTACTTC.

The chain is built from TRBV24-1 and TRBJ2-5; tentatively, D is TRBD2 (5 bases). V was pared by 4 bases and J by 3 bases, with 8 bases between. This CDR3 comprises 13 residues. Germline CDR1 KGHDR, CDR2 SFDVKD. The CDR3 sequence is CATSDRDKETQYF. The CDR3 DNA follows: TGTGCCACCAGTGACCGGGATAAAGAGACCCAGTACTTC.

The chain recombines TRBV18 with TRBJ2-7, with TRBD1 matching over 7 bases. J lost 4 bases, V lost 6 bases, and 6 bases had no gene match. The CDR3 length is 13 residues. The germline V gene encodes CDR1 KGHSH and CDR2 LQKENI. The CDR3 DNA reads TGTGCCAGCTCGCTCGGGACAGTTTACGAGCAGTACTTC. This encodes CASSLGTVYEQYF. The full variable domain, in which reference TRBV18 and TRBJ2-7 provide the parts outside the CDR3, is NAGVMQNPRHLVRRRGQEARLRCSPMKGHSHVYWYRQLPEEGLKFMVYLQKENIIDESGMPKERFSAEFPKEGPSILRIQQVVRGDSAAYFCASSLGTVYEQYFGPGTRLTVT.

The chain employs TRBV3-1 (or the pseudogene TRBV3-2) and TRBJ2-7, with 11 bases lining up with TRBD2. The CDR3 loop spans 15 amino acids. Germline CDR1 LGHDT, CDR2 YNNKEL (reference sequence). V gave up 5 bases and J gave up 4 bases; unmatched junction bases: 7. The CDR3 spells CASSLTSGGIYEQYF. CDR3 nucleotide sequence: TGTGCCAGCAGCTTAACTAGCGGGGGTATTTACGAGCAGTACTTC.

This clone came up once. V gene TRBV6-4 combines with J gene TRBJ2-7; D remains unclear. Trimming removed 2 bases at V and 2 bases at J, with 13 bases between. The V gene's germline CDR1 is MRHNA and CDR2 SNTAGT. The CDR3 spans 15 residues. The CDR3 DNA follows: TGTGCCAGCAGTGACCGTCAGAAAGATGCCTACGAGCAGTACTTC. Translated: CASSDRQKDAYEQYF.

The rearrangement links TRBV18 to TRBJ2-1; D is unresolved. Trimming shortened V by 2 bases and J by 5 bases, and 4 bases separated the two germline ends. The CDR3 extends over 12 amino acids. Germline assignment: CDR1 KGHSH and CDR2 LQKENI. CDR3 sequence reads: CASSPEDNEQFF. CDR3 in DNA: TGTGCCAGCTCACCAGAGGACAATGAGCAGTTCTTC.

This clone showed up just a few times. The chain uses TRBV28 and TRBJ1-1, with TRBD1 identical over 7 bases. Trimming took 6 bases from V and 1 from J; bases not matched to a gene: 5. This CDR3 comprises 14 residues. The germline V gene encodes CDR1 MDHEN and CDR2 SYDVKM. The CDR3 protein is CASRPGTANTEAFF. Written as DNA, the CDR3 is TGTGCCAGCAGGCCCGGGACAGCGAACACTGAAGCTTTCTTT.

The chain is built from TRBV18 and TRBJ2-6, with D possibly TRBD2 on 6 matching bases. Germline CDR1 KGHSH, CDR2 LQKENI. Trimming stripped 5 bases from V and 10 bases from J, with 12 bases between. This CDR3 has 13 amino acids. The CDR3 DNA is TGTGCCAGCTCAGGGGAGGAACGAAACGTCCTGACTTTC. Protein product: CASSGEERNVLTF.

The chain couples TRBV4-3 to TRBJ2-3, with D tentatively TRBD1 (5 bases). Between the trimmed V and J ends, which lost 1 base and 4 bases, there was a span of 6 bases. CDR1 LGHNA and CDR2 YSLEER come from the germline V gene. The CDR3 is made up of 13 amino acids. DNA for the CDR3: TGCGCCAGCAGCCAAGCCAGGGCAGATACGCAGTATTTT. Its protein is CASSQARADTQYF.

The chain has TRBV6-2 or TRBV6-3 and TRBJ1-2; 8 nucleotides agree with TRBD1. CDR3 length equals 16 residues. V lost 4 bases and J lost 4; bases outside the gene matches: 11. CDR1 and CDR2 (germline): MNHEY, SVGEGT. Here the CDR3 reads CASSSHQRTGTYGYTF. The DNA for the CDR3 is TGTGCCAGCAGTTCCCACCAACGGACAGGGACCTATGGCTACACCTTC.

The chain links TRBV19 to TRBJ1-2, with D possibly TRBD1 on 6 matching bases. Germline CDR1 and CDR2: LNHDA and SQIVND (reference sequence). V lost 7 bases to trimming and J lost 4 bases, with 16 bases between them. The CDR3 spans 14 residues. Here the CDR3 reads CASTYQTGIYGYTF. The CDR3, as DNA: TGTGCCAGTACCTACCAAACAGGGATCTATGGCTACACCTTC.

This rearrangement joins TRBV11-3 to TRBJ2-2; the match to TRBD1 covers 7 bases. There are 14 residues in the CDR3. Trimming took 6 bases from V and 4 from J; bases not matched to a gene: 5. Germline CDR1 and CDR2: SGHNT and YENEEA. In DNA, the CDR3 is TGTGCCAGCAGATTGACAGGGTTCACCGGGGAGCTGTTTTTT. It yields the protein CASRLTGFTGELFF.

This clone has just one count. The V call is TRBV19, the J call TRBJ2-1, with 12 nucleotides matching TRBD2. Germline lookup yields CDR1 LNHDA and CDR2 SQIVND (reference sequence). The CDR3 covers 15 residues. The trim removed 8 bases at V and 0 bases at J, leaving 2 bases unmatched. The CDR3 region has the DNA TGTGCCAGTTCACTAGCGGGAGGCTCCTACAATGAGCAGTTCTTC. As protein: CASSLAGGSYNEQFF.

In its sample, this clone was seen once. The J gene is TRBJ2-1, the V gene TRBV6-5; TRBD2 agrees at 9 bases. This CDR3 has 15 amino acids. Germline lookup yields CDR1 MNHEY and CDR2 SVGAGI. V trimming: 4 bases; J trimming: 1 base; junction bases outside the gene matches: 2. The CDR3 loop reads CASSFSGSSYNEQFF. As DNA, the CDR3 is TGTGCCAGCAGTTTTAGCGGGAGTTCCTACAATGAGCAGTTCTTC.

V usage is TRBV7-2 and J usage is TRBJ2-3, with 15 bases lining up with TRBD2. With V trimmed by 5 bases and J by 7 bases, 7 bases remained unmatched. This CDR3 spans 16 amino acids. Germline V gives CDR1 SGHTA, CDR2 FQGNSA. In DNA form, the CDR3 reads TGTGCCAGCAGCCATGGGACTAGCGGGGGGACCTATACGCAGTATTTT. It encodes CASSHGTSGGTYTQYF.

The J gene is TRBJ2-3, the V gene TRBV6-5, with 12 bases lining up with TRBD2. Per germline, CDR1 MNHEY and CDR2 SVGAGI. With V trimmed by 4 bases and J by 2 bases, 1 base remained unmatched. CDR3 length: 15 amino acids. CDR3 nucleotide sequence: TGTGCCAGCAGTTGGACTAGCGGGAACACAGATACGCAGTATTTT. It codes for CASSWTSGNTDTQYF.